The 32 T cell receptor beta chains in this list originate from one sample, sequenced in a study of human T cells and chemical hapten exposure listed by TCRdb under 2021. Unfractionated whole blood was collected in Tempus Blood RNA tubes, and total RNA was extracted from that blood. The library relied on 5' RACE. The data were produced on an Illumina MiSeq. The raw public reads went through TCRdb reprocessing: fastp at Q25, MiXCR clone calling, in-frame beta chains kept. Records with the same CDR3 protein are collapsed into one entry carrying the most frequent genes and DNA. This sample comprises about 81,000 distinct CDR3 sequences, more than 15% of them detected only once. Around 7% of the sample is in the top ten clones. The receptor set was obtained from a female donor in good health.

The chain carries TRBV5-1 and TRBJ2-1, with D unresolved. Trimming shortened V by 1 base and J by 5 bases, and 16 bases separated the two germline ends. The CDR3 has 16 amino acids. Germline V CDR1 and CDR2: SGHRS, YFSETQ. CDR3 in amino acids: CASSLLMSPQHNEQFF. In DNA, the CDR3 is TGCGCCAGCAGCTTGCTTATGTCCCCTCAACACAATGAGCAGTTCTTC.

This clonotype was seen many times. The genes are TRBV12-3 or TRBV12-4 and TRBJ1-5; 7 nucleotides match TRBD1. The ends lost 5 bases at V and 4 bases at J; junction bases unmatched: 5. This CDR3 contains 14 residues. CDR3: CASSPQGTNQPQHF. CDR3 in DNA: TGTGCCAGCAGTCCACAGGGGACTAATCAGCCCCAGCATTTT.

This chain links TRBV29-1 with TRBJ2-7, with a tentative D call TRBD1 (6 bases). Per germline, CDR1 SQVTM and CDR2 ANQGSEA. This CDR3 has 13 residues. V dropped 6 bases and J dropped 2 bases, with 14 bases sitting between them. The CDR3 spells CSVDIRGTYEQYF. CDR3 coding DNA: TGCAGCGTCGACATCAGGGGAACCTACGAGCAGTACTTC.

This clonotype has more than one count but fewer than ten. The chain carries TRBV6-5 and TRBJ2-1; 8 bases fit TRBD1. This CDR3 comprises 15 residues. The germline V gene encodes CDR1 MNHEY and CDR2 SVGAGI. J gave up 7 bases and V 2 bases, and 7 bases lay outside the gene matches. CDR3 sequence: CASSYTGTGRNEQFF. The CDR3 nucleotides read TGTGCCAGCAGTTACACAGGGACAGGTCGAAATGAGCAGTTCTTC.

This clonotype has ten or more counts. CDR3 in DNA: TGTGCCAGCAGCTTGGGGCGAGGGCACTCGTACGAGACCCAGTACTTC. Translation: CASSLGRGHSYETQYF. This chain joins TRBV5-8 and TRBJ2-5, with TRBD2 as a possible D gene (5 bases). Germline V gene lookup returns CDR1 SGHTS and CDR2 YDEGEE. The CDR3 has 16 amino acids. Trimming took off 0 bases at V and 5 bases at J, with 17 bases between the two ends. Looking up the rest from reference TRBV5-8 and TRBJ2-5 gives the full variable domain: EAGVTQSPTHLIKTRGQQATLRCSPISGHTSVYWYQQALGLGLQFLLWYDEGEERNRGNFPPRFSGRQFPNYSSELNVNALELEDSALYLCASSLGRGHSYETQYFGPGTRLLVL.

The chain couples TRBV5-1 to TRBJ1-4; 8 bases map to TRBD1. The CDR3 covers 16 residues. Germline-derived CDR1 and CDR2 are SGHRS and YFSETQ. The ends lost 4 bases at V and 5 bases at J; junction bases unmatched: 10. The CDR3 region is CASSPGSTGANEKLFF. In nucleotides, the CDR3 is TGCGCCAGCAGCCCAGGATCGACAGGGGCAAATGAAAAACTGTTTTTT.

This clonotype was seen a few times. The CDR3 loop is CAASRFDQPQHF. CDR3 DNA: TGTGCCGCCAGCCGTTTTGATCAGCCCCAGCATTTT. J is TRBJ1-5 and V is TRBV6-1; D gene unclear. This CDR3 region has 12 residues. The germline V and J ends were trimmed by 11 bases and 5 bases, with 13 bases remaining between them. Germline CDR1 is MNHNS and CDR2 is SASEGT.

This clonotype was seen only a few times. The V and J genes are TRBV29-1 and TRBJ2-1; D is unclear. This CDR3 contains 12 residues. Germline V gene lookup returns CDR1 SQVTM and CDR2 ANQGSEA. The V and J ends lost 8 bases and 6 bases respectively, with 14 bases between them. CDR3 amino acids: CSTKSYRNEQFF. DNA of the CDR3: TGCAGCACCAAAAGCTACCGCAATGAGCAGTTCTTC.

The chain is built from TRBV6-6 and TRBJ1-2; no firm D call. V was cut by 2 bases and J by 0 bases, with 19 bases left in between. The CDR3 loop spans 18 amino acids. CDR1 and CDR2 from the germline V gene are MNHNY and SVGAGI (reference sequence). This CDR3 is CASSYPISGHDANYGYTF. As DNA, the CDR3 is TGTGCCAGCAGTTACCCTATAAGTGGTCACGATGCTAACTATGGCTACACCTTC.

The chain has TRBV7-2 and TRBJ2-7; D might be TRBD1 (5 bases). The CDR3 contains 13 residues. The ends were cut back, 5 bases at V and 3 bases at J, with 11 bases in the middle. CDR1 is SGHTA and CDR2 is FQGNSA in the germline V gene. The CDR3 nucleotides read TGTGCCAGCAGCAATCGACAGCGCTACGAGCAGTACTTC. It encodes CASSNRQRYEQYF.

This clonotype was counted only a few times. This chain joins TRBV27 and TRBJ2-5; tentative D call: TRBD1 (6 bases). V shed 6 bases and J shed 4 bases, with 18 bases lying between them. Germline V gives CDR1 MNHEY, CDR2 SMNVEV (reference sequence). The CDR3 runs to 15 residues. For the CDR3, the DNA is TGTGCCAGCAGGGGGTTGGGGGCCCTCTCAGAGACCCAGTACTTC. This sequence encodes CASRGLGALSETQYF.

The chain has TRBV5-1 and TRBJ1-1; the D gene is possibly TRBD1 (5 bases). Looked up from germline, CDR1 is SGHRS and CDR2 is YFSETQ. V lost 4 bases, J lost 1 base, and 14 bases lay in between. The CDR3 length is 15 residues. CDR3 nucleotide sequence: TGCGCCAGCAGCGGACAAGGGTCTCCGAACACTGAAGCTTTCTTT. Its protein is CASSGQGSPNTEAFF.

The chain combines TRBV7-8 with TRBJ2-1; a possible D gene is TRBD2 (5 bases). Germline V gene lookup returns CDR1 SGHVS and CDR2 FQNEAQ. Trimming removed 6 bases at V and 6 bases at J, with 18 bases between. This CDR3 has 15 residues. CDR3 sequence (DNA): TGTGCCAGCAGTTTTGCGCCGACTATGGGCAATGAGCAGTTCTTC. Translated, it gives CASSFAPTMGNEQFF.

CDR3 in DNA: TGTGCCAGCTCATCACAACGGGGCCGGGCTAGGGGAGATACGCAGTATTTT. It specifies CASSSQRGRARGDTQYF. The chain recombines TRBV18 with TRBJ2-3, with D perhaps given as TRBD1 or TRBD2 (5 bases each). The germline V gene encodes CDR1 KGHSH and CDR2 LQKENI. The CDR3 extends over 17 amino acids. Trimming pared 5 bases from V and 5 bases from J, leaving 23 bases between. Together with reference TRBV18 and TRBJ2-3, the CDR3 gives the full variable domain: NAGVMQNPRHLVRRRGQEARLRCSPMKGHSHVYWYRQLPEEGLKFMVYLQKENIIDESGMPKERFSAEFPKEGPSILRIQQVVRGDSAAYFCASSSQRGRARGDTQYFGPGTRLTVL.

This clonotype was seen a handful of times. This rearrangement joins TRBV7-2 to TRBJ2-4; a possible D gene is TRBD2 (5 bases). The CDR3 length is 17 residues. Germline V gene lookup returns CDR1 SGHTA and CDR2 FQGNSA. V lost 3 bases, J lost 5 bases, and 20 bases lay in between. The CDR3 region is CASSLLRDGSIQNIQYF. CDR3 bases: TGTGCCAGCAGCTTGCTTCGGGATGGCTCGATTCAAAACATTCAGTACTTC.

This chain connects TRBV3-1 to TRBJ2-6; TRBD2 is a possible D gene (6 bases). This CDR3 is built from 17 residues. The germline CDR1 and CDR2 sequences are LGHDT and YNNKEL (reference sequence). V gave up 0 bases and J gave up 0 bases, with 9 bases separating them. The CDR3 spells CASSQENSGSGANVLTF. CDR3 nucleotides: TGTGCCAGCAGCCAAGAAAATAGCGGCTCTGGGGCCAACGTCCTGACTTTC.

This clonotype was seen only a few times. CDR3 sequence reads: CASSLFTGPYEQYF. The CDR3 DNA follows: TGTGCCAGCAGTTTATTTACAGGTCCCTACGAGCAGTACTTC. The chain joins TRBV28 to TRBJ2-7, with a weak D call TRBD1 (5 bases). V was shortened by 1 base and J by 2 bases, with 9 bases between the two germline ends. The CDR3 loop spans 14 amino acids. Germline CDR1 and CDR2: MDHEN and SYDVKM.

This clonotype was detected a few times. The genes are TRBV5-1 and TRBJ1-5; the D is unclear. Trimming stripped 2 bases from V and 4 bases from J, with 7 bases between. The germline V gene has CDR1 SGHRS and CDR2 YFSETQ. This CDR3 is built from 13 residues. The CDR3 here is CASSFDLNQPQHF. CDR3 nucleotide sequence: TGCGCCAGCAGCTTCGATTTGAATCAGCCCCAGCATTTT.

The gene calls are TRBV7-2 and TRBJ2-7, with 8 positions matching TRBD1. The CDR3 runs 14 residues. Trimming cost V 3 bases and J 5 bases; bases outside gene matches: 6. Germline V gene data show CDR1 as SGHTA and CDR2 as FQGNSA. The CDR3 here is CASSFQGAMNEQYF. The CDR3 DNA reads TGTGCCAGCAGCTTCCAGGGGGCAATGAACGAGCAGTACTTC.

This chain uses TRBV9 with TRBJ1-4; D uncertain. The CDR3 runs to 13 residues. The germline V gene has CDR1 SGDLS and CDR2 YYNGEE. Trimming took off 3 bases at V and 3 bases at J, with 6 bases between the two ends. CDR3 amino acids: CASSGIANEKLFF. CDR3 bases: TGTGCCAGCAGCGGGATAGCTAATGAAAAACTGTTTTTT.

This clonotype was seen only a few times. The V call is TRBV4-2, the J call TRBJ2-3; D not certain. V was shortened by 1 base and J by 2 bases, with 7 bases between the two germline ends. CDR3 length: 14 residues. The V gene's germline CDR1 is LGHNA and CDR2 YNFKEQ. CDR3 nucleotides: TGTGCCAGCAGCCAAGCCGCTAACACAGATACGCAGTATTTT. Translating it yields CASSQAANTDTQYF.

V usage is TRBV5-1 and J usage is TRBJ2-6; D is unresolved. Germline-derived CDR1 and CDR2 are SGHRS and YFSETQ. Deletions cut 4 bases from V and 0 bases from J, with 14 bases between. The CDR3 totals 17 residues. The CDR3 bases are TGCGCCAGCAGCCTGGACGCTTGGTTCTCTGGGGCCAACGTCCTGACTTTC. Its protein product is CASSLDAWFSGANVLTF.

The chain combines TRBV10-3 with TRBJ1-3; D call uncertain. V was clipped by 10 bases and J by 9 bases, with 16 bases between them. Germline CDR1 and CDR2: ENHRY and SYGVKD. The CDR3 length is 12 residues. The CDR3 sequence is CATQTAGSTIYF. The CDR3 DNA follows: TGTGCCACACAGACTGCCGGGTCCACCATATATTTT.

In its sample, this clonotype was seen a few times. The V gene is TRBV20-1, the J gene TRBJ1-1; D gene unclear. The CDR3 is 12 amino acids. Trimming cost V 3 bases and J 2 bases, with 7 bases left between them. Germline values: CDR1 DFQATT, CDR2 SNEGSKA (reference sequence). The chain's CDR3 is CSARKVNTEAFF. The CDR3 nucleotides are TGCAGTGCTAGGAAGGTTAACACTGAAGCTTTCTTT.

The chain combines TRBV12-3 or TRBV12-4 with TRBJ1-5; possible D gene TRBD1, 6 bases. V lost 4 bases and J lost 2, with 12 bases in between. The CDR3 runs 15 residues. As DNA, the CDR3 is TGTGCCAGCAGTTCACAGGGTTTGGGCAATCAGCCCCAGCATTTT. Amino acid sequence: CASSSQGLGNQPQHF.

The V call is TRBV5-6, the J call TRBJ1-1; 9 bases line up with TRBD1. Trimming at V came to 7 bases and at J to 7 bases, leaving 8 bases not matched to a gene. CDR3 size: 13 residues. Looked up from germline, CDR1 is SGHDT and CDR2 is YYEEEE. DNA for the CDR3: TGTGCCAGCCGACGGACAGGGGCGAGTGAAGCTTTCTTT. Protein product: CASRRTGASEAFF.

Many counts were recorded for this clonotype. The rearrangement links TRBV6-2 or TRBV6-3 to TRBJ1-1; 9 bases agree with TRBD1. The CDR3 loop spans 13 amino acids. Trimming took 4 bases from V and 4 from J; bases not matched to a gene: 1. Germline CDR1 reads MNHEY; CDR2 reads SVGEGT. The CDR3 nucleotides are TGTGCCAGCAGTTTGACAGGGGGCACTGAAGCTTTCTTT. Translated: CASSLTGGTEAFF.

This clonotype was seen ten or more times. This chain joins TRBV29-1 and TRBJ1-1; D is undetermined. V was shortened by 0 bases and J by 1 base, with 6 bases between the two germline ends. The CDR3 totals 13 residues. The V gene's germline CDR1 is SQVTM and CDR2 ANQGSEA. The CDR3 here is CSVEEGTNTEAFF. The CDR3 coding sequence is TGCAGCGTTGAAGAGGGCACGAACACTGAAGCTTTCTTT. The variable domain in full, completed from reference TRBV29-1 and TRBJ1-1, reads SAVISQKPSRDICQRGTSLTIQCQVDSQVTMMFWYRQQPGQSLTLIATANQGSEATYESGFVIDKFPISRPNLTFSTLTVSNMSPEDSSIYLCSVEEGTNTEAFFGQGTRLTVV.

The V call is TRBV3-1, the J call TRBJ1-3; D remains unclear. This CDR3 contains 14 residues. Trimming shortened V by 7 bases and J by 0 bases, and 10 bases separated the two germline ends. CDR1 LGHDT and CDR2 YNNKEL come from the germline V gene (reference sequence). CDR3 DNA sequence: TGTGCCAGCACCGACGTGAGCTCTGGAAACACCATATATTTT. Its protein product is CASTDVSSGNTIYF.

In DNA form, the CDR3 reads TGTGCCAGCAGTTTACCGGGACTAGCGGGATCAACAGATACGCAGTATTTT. Its translation: CASSLPGLAGSTDTQYF. The rearrangement uses TRBV28 and TRBJ2-3, with 13 bases that match TRBD2. The V gene end was trimmed by 2 bases and the J gene end by 3 bases; junction bases not matched to a gene: 5. From germline, CDR1 is MDHEN and CDR2 SYDVKM. CDR3 length: 17 amino acids.

Here the CDR3 reads CASSEHATGELFF. The CDR3 nucleotides read TGTGCCAGCAGTGAGCACGCCACCGGGGAGCTGTTTTTT. The J gene is TRBJ2-2, the V gene TRBV2, with D hard to call. Trimming removed 3 bases at V and 4 bases at J, with 6 bases between. The CDR3 sequence is 13 residues long. Per the germline V gene, CDR1 is SNHLY and CDR2 is FYNNEI.

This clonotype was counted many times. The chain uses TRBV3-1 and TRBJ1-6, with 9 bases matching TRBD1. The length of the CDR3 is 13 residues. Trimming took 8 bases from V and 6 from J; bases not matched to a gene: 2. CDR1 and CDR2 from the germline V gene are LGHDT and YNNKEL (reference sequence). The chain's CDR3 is CASQGQGNSPLHF. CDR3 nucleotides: TGTGCCAGCCAGGGACAGGGTAATTCACCCCTCCACTTT.